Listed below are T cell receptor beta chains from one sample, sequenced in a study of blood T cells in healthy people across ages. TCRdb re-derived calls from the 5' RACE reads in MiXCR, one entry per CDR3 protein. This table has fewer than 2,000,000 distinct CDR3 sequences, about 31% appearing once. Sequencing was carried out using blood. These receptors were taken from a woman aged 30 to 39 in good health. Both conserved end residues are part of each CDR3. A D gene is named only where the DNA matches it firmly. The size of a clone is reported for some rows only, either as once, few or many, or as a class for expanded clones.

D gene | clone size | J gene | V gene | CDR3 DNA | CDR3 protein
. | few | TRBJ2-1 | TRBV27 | TGTGCCAGCAGGGCCAGGGGGGGGCGCAATGAGCAGTTCTTC | CASRARGGRNEQFF
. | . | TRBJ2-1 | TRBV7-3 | TGTGCCAGCAGCCCCCGCCCGGCGCGCAGCTCCTACAATGAGCAGTTCTTC | CASSPRPARSSYNEQFF
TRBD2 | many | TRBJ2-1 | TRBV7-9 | TGTGCCAGCAGCTTAGAGCCCACTAGCGTTCAGTTCTTC | CASSLEPTSVQFF
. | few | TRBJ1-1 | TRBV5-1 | TGCGCCAGCAGCCGCTCAGAGAACACTGAAGCTTTCTTT | CASSRSENTEAFF
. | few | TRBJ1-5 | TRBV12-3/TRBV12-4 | TGTGCCAGCAGTCCCTACGGCCAGCCCCAGCATTTT | CASSPYGQPQHF
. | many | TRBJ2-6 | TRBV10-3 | TGTGCCATCAGTGATGCCACCTCAAGCTCTGGGGCCAACGTCCTGACTTTC | CAISDATSSSGANVLTF
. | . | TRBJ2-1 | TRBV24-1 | TGTGCCACCAGTGGCCTCCCGGGAAGGGAATCCTACAATGAGCAGTTCTTC | CATSGLPGRESYNEQFF
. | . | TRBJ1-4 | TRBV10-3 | TGTGCCATCAGTGAGAGAAGAGGGGCGGATGAAAAACTGTTTTTT | CAISERRGADEKLFF
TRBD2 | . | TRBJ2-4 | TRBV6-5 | TGTGCCAGCAGAGCCCGCGGGGGTCCCAAAAACATTCAGTACTTC | CASRARGGPKNIQYF
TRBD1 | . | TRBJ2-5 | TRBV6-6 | TGTGCCAGCAGTGACGAAGACAGGGCCCCCCGGCGGTACTTC | CASSDEDRAPRRYF
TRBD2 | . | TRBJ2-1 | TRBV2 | TGTGCCAGCAGGGAGACTAGCGGGAGGCCCTACAATGAGCAGTTCTTC | CASRETSGRPYNEQFF
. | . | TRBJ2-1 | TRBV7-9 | TGTGCCAGCAGCTTATCCCCGGACGATGAGCAGTTCTTC | CASSLSPDDEQFF
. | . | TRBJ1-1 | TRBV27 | TGTGCCAGCAGCCCAACCTCCGTCATGAACACTGAAGCTTTCTTT | CASSPTSVMNTEAFF
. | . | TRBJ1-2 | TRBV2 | TGTGCCGCGGGCAGGGAAGGCTACACCTTC | CAAGREGYTF
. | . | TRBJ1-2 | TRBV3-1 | TGTGCCAGCAGCCAAGGTTCCAGAAACTATGGCTACACCTTC | CASSQGSRNYGYTF
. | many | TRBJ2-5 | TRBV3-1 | TGTGCCAGCAGCCAAGTCCGGGGAGAGACCCAGTACTTC | CASSQVRGETQYF
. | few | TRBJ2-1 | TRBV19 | TGTGCCAGTAGTATAGGGACAGAAAAGAACAATGAGCAGTTCTTC | CASSIGTEKNNEQFF
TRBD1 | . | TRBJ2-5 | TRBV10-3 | TGTGCCATCAGTGCTTCGAGGCCGGGACAGGGATCCGGAGAGCAGTACTTC | CAISASRPGQGSGEQYF
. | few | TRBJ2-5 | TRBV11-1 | TGTGCCAGCAGCTTAGGGCCCATGGAGACCCAGTACTTC | CASSLGPMETQYF
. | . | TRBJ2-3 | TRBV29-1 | TGCAGCGTTGAGTCCAGACAGGCCAGCTACGATACGCAGTATTTT | CSVESRQASYDTQYF
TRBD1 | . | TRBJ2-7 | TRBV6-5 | TGTGCCAGCAGTGAGGACAGGGACATCTGCGAGCAGTACTTC | CASSEDRDICEQYF
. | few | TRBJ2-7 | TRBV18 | TGTGCCAGCTCACCGGCCGCGGGGATCAGCTACGAGCAGTACTTC | CASSPAAGISYEQYF
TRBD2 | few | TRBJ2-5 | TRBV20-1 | TGCAGTGCTAGTCCCGGACTAGCGGGAATCAAGTACTTC | CSASPGLAGIKYF
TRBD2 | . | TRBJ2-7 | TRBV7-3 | TGTGCCAGCAGCCCTGGGAGGGGAGGCTACGAGCAGTACTTC | CASSPGRGGYEQYF
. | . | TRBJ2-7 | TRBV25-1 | TGTGCCAGCAGTGGCGGGGTCCACTCCTACGAGCAGTACTTC | CASSGGVHSYEQYF
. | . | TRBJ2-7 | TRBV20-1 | TGCAGTGCTTCACAGCCCTACGAGCAGTACTTC | CSASQPYEQYF
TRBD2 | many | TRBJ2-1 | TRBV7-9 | TGTGCCAGCAGCCAGACGGGACTAGCGAATGAGCAGTTCTTC | CASSQTGLANEQFF
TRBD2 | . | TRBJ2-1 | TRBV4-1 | TGCGCCAGCAGCCAAGTGGCACTAGCGGGGGGTCGCAATGAGCAGTTCTTC | CASSQVALAGGRNEQFF
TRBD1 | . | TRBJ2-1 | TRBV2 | TGTGCCAGCAGTGATGGGCAGGGGGCGGTCAATGAGCAGTTCTTC | CASSDGQGAVNEQFF
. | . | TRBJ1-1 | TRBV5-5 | TGTGCCAGCAGCTTCACGAGTCCCAACACTGAAGCTTTCTTT | CASSFTSPNTEAFF
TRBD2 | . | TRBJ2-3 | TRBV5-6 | TGTGCCAGCGGCTCACGGACTAGCGGGAGCACAGATACGCAGTATTTT | CASGSRTSGSTDTQYF
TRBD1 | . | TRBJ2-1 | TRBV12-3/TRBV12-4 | TGTGCCAGCACCTATGTCGTGAAGGGGGCTGGCAATGAGCAGTTCTTC | CASTYVVKGAGNEQFF
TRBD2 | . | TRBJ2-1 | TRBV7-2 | TGTGCCAGCAGCTTAGCAAGCCTAGCGGGACGTAATGAGCAGTTCTTC | CASSLASLAGRNEQFF
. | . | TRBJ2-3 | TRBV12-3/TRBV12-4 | TGTGCCAGCAGTGGGTGGAAGGAGGGGACAGATACGCAGTATTTT | CASSGWKEGTDTQYF
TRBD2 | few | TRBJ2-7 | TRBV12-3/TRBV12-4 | TGTGCCAGCAGTCCGCGGACTAGCGGGAGTCTATACGAGCAGTACTTC | CASSPRTSGSLYEQYF
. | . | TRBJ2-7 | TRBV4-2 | TGTGCCAGCAGCCAAGATCCCCGGAGGGGTACCTACGAGCAGTACTTC | CASSQDPRRGTYEQYF
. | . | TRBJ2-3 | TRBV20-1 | TGCAGTGCTATCAGGAACGGCACAGGTACGCAGTATTTT | CSAIRNGTGTQYF
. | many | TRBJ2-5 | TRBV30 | TGTGCCTGGAGTTATAAACGGGGAGAGACCCAGTACTTC | CAWSYKRGETQYF